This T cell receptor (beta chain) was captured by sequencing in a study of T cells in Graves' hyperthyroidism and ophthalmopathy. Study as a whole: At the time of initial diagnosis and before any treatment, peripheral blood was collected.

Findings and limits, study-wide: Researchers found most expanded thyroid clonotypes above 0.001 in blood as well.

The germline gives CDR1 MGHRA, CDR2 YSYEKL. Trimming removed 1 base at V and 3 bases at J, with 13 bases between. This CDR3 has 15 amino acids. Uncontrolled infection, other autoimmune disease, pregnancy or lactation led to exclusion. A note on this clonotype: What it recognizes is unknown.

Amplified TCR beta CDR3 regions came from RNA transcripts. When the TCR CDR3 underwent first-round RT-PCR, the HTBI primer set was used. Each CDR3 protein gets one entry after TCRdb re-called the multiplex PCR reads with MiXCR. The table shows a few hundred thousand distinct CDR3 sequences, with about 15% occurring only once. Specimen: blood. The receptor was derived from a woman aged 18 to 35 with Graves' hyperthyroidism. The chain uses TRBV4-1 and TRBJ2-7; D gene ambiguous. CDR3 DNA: TGCGCCAGCAGCCAAGCTTGGGATTCCGGCTACGAGCAGTACTTC. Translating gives CASSQAWDSGYEQYF.